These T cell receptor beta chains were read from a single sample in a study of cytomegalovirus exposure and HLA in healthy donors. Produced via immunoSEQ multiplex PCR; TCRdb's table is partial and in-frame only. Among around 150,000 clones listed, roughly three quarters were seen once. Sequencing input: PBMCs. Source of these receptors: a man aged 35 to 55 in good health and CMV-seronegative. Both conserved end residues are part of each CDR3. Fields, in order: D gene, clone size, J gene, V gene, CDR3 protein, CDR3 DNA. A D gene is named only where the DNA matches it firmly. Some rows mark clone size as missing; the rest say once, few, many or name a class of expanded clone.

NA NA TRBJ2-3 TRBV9 CASSVASAGDTQYF TGTGCCAGCAGCGTAGCGTCTGCAGGGGATACGCAGTATTTT
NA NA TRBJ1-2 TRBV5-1 CASSPRTEDGYTF TGCGCCAGCAGCCCGAGGACAGAGGATGGCTACACCTTC
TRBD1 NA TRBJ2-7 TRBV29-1 CSVDVGQTYEQYF TGCAGCGTTGATGTGGGACAGACCTACGAGCAGTACTTC
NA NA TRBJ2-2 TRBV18 CASSAPTESTGELFF TGTGCCAGCTCGGCCCCGACAGAAAGTACCGGGGAGCTGTTTTTT
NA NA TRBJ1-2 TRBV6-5 CASSYRSNYGYTF TGTGCCAGCAGTTACCGCAGTAACTATGGCTACACCTTC
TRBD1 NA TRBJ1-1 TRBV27 CASSFRQGANTEAFF TGTGCCAGCAGTTTTCGTCAGGGGGCGAACACTGAAGCTTTCTTT
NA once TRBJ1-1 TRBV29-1 CSACRGGAEAFF TGCAGCGCCTGCCGAGGGGGGGCTGAAGCTTTCTTT
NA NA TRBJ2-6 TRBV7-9 CASGGGHSGANVLTF TGTGCCAGCGGAGGGGGCCACTCTGGGGCCAACGTCCTGACTTTC
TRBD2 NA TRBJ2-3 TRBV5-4 CASSATSGRTDTQYF TGTGCCAGCAGCGCCACTAGCGGCCGCACAGATACGCAGTATTTT
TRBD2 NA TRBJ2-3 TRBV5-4 CASSWGLAGGLTDTQYF TGTGCCAGCAGCTGGGGGCTAGCGGGGGGGTTGACAGATACGCAGTATTTT
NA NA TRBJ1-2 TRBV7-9 CLVASGSYGYTF TGTCTCGTAGCCTCGGGGAGCTATGGCTACACCTTC
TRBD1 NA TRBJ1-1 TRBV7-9 CASSSPGQGWTEAFF TGTGCCAGCAGCTCTCCGGGACAGGGGTGGACTGAAGCTTTCTTT
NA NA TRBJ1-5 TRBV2 CATGGGLGNQPQHF TGTGCCACGGGTGGGGGCTTGGGCAATCAGCCCCAGCATTTT
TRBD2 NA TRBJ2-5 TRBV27 CASSLSWREAQETQYF TGTGCCAGCAGTTTATCGTGGCGGGAGGCTCAAGAGACCCAGTACTTC
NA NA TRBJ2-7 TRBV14 CASSRTVGSGAYEQYF TGTGCCAGCAGCCGCACGGTGGGTAGCGGAGCCTACGAGCAGTACTTC
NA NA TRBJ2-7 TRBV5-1 CASSDGGEQYF TGCGCCAGCAGCGACGGGGGCGAGCAGTACTTC
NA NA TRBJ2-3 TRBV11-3 CASHARGGDTQYF TGTGCCAGCCACGCTAGAGGCGGGGATACGCAGTATTTT
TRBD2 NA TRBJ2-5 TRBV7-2 CASTAGRAHQETQYF TGTGCCAGCACCGCCGGGAGGGCCCACCAAGAGACCCAGTACTTC
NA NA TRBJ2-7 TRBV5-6 CASSLSAGTRRYEQYF TGTGCCAGCAGCTTGAGTGCCGGGACACGGAGATACGAGCAGTACTTC
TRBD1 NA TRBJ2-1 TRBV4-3 CASSQVWDSYNEQFF TGCGCCAGCAGCCAAGTGTGGGACAGTTACAATGAGCAGTTCTTC
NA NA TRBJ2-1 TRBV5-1 CASSLAPEGGNDEQFF TGCGCCAGCAGCTTGGCCCCGGAGGGGGGGAACGATGAGCAGTTCTTC
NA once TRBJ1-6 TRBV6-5 CASRPSSYNSPLHF TGTGCCAGCAGACCGAGCTCCTATAATTCACCCCTCCACTTT